This section outlines one T cell receptor (beta chain) sequence together with its context. This sample stems from a study of blood T cell repertoires in COVID-19. Looking at the study overall: There were acute and convalescent COVID-19 samples, and they came from the United States, Italy and Spain. Sources were T cells, B-cell-depleted T cells, or PBMCs; the material itself was cDNA or gDNA.

Sequenced by immunoSEQ multiplex PCR; TCRdb stores in-frame clones only, minus some. The sample holds about 130,000 clones, roughly 79% seen once. V lost 0 bases and J 4 bases, leaving 14 bases between the germline ends. The germline CDR1 and CDR2 sequences are SGHRS and YFSETQ. The CDR3 is 15 residues long. The clonotype comes from a human donor in a cohort sampled during active COVID-19. Material: peripheral blood. This sequence joins TRBV5-1 and TRBJ2-7; D is possibly TRBD1 (7 bases). The CDR3, as DNA: TGCGCCAGCAGCTTGGCAGGGGGAGGAGAATACGAGCAGTACTTC. Its translation is CASSLAGGGEYEQYF. The complete variable domain, with remaining parts taken from reference TRBV5-1 and TRBJ2-7, reads KAGVTQTPRYLIKTRGQQVTLSCSPISGHRSVSWYQQTPGQGLQFLFEYFSETQRNKGNFPGRFSGRQFSNSRSEMNVSTLELGDSALYLCASSLAGGGEYEQYFGPGTRLTVT.